This paragraph covers one TCR beta chain sequence. Of the isolated RNA, all was reverse transcribed, and so the sequenced material was expressed TCRB transcripts. Data came from immunoSEQ multiplex PCR; TCRdb stores just in-frame clones and leaves some out. This table holds fewer than 650,000 clones, roughly a sixth found once. This sample stems from a study of beta chain features in type 1 diabetes. Deletions cut 7 bases from V and 0 bases from J, with 11 bases between. The CDR3 runs to 14 residues. Germline CDR1 reads SGHRS; CDR2 reads YFSETQ. The chain is built from TRBV5-1 and TRBJ1-3; unclear D gene. This TCR was recovered from a man between 18 and 29 years old in good health. The source material was naive CD4+ T cells from blood. CDR3 nucleotides: TGCGCCAGCTCTCCCCGGGGCTCTGGAAACACCATATATTTT. It is translated as CASSPRGSGNTIYF.